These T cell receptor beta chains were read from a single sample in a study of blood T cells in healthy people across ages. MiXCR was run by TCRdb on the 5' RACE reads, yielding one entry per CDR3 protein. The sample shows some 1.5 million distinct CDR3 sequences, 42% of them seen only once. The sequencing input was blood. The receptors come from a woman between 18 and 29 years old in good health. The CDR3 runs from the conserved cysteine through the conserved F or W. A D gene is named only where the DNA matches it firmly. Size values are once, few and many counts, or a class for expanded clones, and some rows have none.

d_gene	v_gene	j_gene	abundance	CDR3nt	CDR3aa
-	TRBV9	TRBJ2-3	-	TGTGCCAGCAGCGTAGAGGGACACCCCACAGATACGCAGTATTTT	CASSVEGHPTDTQYF
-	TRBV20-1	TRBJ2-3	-	TGCAGTGCTAGAGACCCTAGCAACCGAGTAGATACGCAGTATTTT	CSARDPSNRVDTQYF
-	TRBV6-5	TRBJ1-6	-	TGTGCCAGCAGTTACATTGGTCAGACTAATTCACCCCTCCACTTT	CASSYIGQTNSPLHF
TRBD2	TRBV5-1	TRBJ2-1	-	TGCGCCAGCAGCTTAGCCCCCACCGGGACTAGCGGGAGTACGTCGTTCTTC	CASSLAPTGTSGSTSFF
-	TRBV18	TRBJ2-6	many	TGTGCCAGCTCAAAACAGGGTGCTGGGGCCAACGTCCTGACTTTC	CASSKQGAGANVLTF
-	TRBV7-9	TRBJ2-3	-	TGTGCCAGCGGGCAACCTAGCACAGATACGCAGTATTTT	CASGQPSTDTQYF
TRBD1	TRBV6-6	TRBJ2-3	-	TGTGCCAGCAGTACCCGACAGGGTAGCCCAGATACGCAGTATTTT	CASSTRQGSPDTQYF
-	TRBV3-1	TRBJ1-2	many	TGTGCCAGCAGCCAAGTGGCAGTTAATGGCTACACCTTC	CASSQVAVNGYTF
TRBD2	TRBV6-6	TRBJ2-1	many	TGTGCCAGCACTCAAGTTGGGACTACATACAATGAGCAGTTCTTC	CASTQVGTTYNEQFF
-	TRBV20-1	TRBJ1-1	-	TGCAGTGCTAGAAGGCAGCTGAACACTGAAGCTTTCTTT	CSARRQLNTEAFF
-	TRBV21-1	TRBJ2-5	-	TGTGCCAGCAGCAAAGCGTCCGGGGAACAGTACTTC	CASSKASGEQYF
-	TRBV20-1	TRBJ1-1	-	TGCAGTGCTAGGGGTGGGGCACAGACGAACACTGAAGCTTTCTTT	CSARGGAQTNTEAFF
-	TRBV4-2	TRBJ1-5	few	TGTGCCAGCAGCCAAGGCTTGGGGAGGCCCCAGCATTTT	CASSQGLGRPQHF
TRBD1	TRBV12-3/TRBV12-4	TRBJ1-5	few	TGTGCCAGCAGTTTGAAGGGGGCATATCAGCCCCAGCATTTT	CASSLKGAYQPQHF
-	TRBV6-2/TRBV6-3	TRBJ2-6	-	TGTGCCAGCAGTTCCCACCAACCAGGGGCCAACGTCCTGACTTTC	CASSSHQPGANVLTF
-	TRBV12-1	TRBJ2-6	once	TGTGCCGGCAGCACGGACAAGGCTGGGGCCAACGTCCTGACTTTC	CAGSTDKAGANVLTF
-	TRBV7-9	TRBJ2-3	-	TGTGCCAGCAGCCCAGGGCTAACTAGCACAGCTACGCATTATTTT	CASSPGLTSTATHYF
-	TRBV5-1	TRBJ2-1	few	TGCGCCAGCAGCTTGGAGTCGGGCAGGTACAATGAGCAGTTCTTC	CASSLESGRYNEQFF
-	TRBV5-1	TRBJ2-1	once	TGCGCCAGCAGCTTGGCGAAGATCGGACAGCAGCTCTCCTACAATGAGCAGTTCTTC	CASSLAKIGQQLSYNEQFF
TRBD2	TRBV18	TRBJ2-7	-	TGTGCCAGCTCACCAAAAGCGGGAGGAACCTACGAGCAGTACTTC	CASSPKAGGTYEQYF
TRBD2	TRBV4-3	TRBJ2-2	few	TGCGCCAGCAGCCAAGAAAGTGGACTAGCGGGAAACACCGGGGAGCTGTTTTTT	CASSQESGLAGNTGELFF
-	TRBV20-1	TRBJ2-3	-	TGCAGTGCTAGAGATCCAGTCGGCACAGATACGCAGTATTTT	CSARDPVGTDTQYF
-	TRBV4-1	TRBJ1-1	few	TGCGCCAGCAGCCAACTCCAGGGTGACACTGAAGCTTTCTTT	CASSQLQGDTEAFF
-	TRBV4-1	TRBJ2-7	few	TGCGCCAGCAGCCCACTAACAGGGACCTACGAGCAGTACTTC	CASSPLTGTYEQYF
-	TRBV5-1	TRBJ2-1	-	TGCGCCAGCAGCTTGGTAGGTAGGGAGGCCTACAATGAGCAGTTCTTC	CASSLVGREAYNEQFF
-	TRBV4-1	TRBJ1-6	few	TGCGCCAGCCAAGATGTCAGCTCACCCCTCCACTTT	CASQDVSSPLHF
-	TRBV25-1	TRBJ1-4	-	TGTGCCAGCAGTGACCCGGGGTCGGGTGAAAAACTGTTTTTT	CASSDPGSGEKLFF
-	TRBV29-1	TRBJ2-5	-	TGCAGCGTTTTAGCGAAAGAGACCCAGTACTTC	CSVLAKETQYF
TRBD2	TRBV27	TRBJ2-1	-	TGTGCCAGCAGCCCGGGACTAGGGTTCCATGAGCAGTTCTTC	CASSPGLGFHEQFF
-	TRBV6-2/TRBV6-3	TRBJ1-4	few	TGTGCCAGCAAAGAGGGGTTTTCGGCTCTGTTTTTT	CASKEGFSALFF
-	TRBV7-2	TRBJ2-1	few	TGTGCCAGCAGCTTAAGTGCGGGCAGTCATGAGCAGTTCTTC	CASSLSAGSHEQFF
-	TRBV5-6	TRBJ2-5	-	TGTGCCAGCAGCACCGACGACAGCGGCTCTCAAGAGACCCAGTACTTC	CASSTDDSGSQETQYF
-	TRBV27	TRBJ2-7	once	TGTGCCAGCAGTTTAACTAGAAACTACAATGAGCAGTACTTC	CASSLTRNYNEQYF
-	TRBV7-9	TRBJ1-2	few	TGTGCCAGCACCCCTTGGGGGGGCTACACCTTC	CASTPWGGYTF
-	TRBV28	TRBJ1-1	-	TGTGCCAGCAGTTTATGGCGGGACTCACCGATTGCTGAAGCTTTCTTT	CASSLWRDSPIAEAFF
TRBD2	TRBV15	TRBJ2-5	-	TGTGCCACCAGCATGGTACTAGCGGGAAATCAAGAGACCCAGTACTTC	CATSMVLAGNQETQYF
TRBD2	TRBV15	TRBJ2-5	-	TGTGCCACCAGCACTAGACGGGGGGTGGCGGATGAGCAGTACTTC	CATSTRRGVADEQYF
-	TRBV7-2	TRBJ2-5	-	TGTGCCAGCAGCCATCTACTGCGGGGCAGGGCATATGAGCAGTACTTC	CASSHLLRGRAYEQYF
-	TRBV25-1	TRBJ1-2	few	TGTGCCAGCAGTGAGAGGAGTGGCTACACCTTC	CASSERSGYTF
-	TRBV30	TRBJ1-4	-	TGTGCCTGGAGTGTATTGGTGGAAAAACTGTTTTTT	CAWSVLVEKLFF